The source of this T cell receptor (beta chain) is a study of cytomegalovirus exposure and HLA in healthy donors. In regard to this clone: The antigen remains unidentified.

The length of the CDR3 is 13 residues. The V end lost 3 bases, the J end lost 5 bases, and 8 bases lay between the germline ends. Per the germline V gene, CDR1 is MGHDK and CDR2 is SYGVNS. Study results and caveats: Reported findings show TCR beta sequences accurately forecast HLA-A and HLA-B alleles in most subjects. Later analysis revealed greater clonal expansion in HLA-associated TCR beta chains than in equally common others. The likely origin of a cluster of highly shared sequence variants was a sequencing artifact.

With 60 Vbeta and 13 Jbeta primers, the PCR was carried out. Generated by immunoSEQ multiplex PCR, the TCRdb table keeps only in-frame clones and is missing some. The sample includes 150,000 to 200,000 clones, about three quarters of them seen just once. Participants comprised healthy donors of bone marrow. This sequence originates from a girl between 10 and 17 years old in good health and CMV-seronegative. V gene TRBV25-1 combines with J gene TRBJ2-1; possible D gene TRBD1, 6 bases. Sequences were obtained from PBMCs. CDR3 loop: CASSEHRDNEQFF. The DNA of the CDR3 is TGTGCCAGCAGTGAGCACAGGGACAATGAGCAGTTCTTC.